This TCR beta chain was retrieved from a study of T cell changes during pregnancy in multiple sclerosis. Sequenced by immunoSEQ multiplex PCR; TCRdb stores in-frame clones only, minus some. The repertoire holds around 30,000 clones, with around nine tenths as singletons. The CDR3 extends over 15 amino acids. With V trimmed by 7 bases and J by 2 bases, 5 bases remained unmatched. Germline loops: CDR1 MNHEY, CDR2 SVGAGI. The sequence came from a female donor with multiple sclerosis, enrolled in a pregnancy study. The specimen was CD8+ T cells from peripheral blood mononuclear cells, collected in the third trimester of pregnancy. The J gene is TRBJ2-7, the V gene TRBV6-5, with 13 bases aligning to TRBD2. The CDR3 reads CASTRTSGGAYEQYF. The CDR3 bases are TGTGCCAGCACCAGAACTAGCGGGGGGGCCTACGAGCAGTACTTC.